Sequencing of this T cell receptor (beta chain) was carried out in a study of CXCR3-negative and CXCR3-positive naive CD8 T cells. Overall study results and limits: CXCR3-negative naive cells had less hydrophobic TRB CDR3s than did CXCR3-positive naive cells.

Germline V CDR1 and CDR2: SQVTM, ANQGSEA. CDR3 length equals 15 residues. For this clonotype: Its cognate antigen is unknown.

Carrying UMI labels, the TRB cDNA libraries were prepared through 5' RACE. TCRdb reworked the 5' RACE reads into one entry per CDR3 protein, no DNA. The sample table includes some 150,000 distinct CDR3 sequences. The V and J genes are TRBV29-1 and TRBJ2-1; absent DNA, TCRdb's TRBD1 call cannot be checked. The clonotype was recovered from a human donor in good health. Some clones in this sample may be carry-over from other donors' samples. The material sequenced was naive CXCR3+ CD8+ T cells from blood. Subset described: CD45RO-CCR7+CD27+CD95- naive CD8+ T cells expressing CXCR3 (TNR3+). The CDR3 loop is CSANPGESSYNEQFF.